This is a list of T cell receptor beta chains from one sample in a study of blood T cell repertoires in COVID-19. This table comes from immunoSEQ multiplex PCR, and its TCRdb copy is limited to in-frame clones, with some not included. Of 350,000 to 550,000 clones in the sample, about 89% are singletons; the top ten hold 4.3%. Sequencing was performed on peripheral blood. The receptors were gathered from a woman aged 25 to 39 with acute or convalescent COVID-19. CDR3s include the opening cysteine and the closing phenylalanine or tryptophan. The order of the fields is CDR3 DNA, CDR3 protein, D gene, V gene, J gene, clone size. The D gene is left open where the match is weak. Part of the rows lack a size; the others show once, few, many or a class for expanded clones.

TGTGCCAGTAGCCTCGGACAGGGGGGATTTGGCTACACCTTC	CASSLGQGGFGYTF	TRBD1	TRBV19	TRBJ1-2	.
TGTGCCAGCCCCGAGGGAGACCTGTTTTTT	CASPEGDLFF	.	TRBV19	TRBJ1-4	.
TGCGCCACAGGAAGAGCCCAGGACATCGTTGAGCAGTTCTTC	CATGRAQDIVEQFF	.	TRBV10-2	TRBJ2-1	once
TGTGCCAGCAGCTTGGCCCCAGGGGAGTCCTACGAGCAGTACTTC	CASSLAPGESYEQYF	.	TRBV5-5	TRBJ2-7	.
TGTGCCAGCAGCTTAGCGTTGGGACGGGGGAGCACCGGGGAGCTGTTTTTT	CASSLALGRGSTGELFF	.	TRBV7-8	TRBJ2-2	once
TGCAGCGTTGAAGGACTAGCGGATCCACCTAGCACAGATACGCAGTATTTT	CSVEGLADPPSTDTQYF	TRBD2	TRBV29-1	TRBJ2-3	.
TGTGCCAGCAGCCAAGATTCTAGGACAGGGGTGACTGAAGCTTTCTTT	CASSQDSRTGVTEAFF	TRBD1	TRBV4-2	TRBJ1-1	.
TGCAGTGCTAGTCCCCCCGGGAGAAATCAGCCCCAGCATTTT	CSASPPGRNQPQHF	.	TRBV20-1	TRBJ1-5	.
TGTGCCACCAGCAGGGACAGTGCGGAGAATGGAGGAAAACTGTTTTTT	CATSRDSAENGGKLFF	.	TRBV15	TRBJ1-4	once
TGTGCCAGCAGTACCGGACAGGGGAACTATGGCTACACCTTC	CASSTGQGNYGYTF	TRBD1	TRBV6-7	TRBJ1-2	.
TGTGCCTGGAGTGTACCGGGGGAGTCCTACGAGCAGTACTTC	CAWSVPGESYEQYF	.	TRBV30	TRBJ2-7	.
TGCAGCGTTGTCCCCCAGGGGAAAAGCACAGATACGCAGTATTTT	CSVVPQGKSTDTQYF	.	TRBV29-1	TRBJ2-3	.
TGTGCCAGCAGATCCTTGATAACGAGCGCTGAAGCTTTCTTT	CASRSLITSAEAFF	.	TRBV2	TRBJ1-1	.
TGTGCCAGCAGCTGGGGCTGGACAGACCAAGAGACCCAGTACTTC	CASSWGWTDQETQYF	.	TRBV5-5	TRBJ2-5	.
TGTGCCAGCAGTTTGACAGGGGGTCCTCCACCCCTCCACTTT	CASSLTGGPPPLHF	TRBD1	TRBV27	TRBJ1-6	.
TGTGCCAGCAGCCGAACAGGGGCGCCTAATTCACCCCTCCACTTT	CASSRTGAPNSPLHF	TRBD1	TRBV9	TRBJ1-6	.
TGTGCCAGTAGTATTCTTGGGGGACAGCAAAACACTGAAGCTTTCTTT	CASSILGGQQNTEAFF	TRBD1	TRBV19	TRBJ1-1	few
TGTGCCTGCCGACAGGGAACTCAGCCCCAGCATTTT	CACRQGTQPQHF	TRBD1	TRBV30	TRBJ1-5	.
TGCGCCAGCAGCCAAACTCCCCTGAACACTGAAGCTTTCTTT	CASSQTPLNTEAFF	.	TRBV4-1	TRBJ1-1	.
TGTGCCAGCAGCTTATGGGTCCCGGACAGGTCTAATGAAAAACTGTTTTTT	CASSLWVPDRSNEKLFF	TRBD1	TRBV11-2	TRBJ1-4	.
TGTGCCAGCAGTCCCCTCGGGGAGCGGGGGGGCGTTTTGGGTACGCAGTATTTT	CASSPLGERGGVLGTQYF	TRBD2	TRBV27	TRBJ2-3	few
TGTGCCAGCAGCCGACAAAATAATCAGCCCCAGCATTTT	CASSRQNNQPQHF	.	TRBV7-7	TRBJ1-5	few
TGTGCCAGCATACCGGGACAGGGGCACACCATATATTTT	CASIPGQGHTIYF	TRBD1	TRBV2	TRBJ1-3	.
TGTGCCAGCAGCCAATTGAGCTCTGGGGCCAACGTCCTGACTTTC	CASSQLSSGANVLTF	.	TRBV14	TRBJ2-6	once
TGTGCCAGCAGCGCCCCCGGGACAGACACCGGGGAGCTGTTTTTT	CASSAPGTDTGELFF	TRBD1	TRBV5-5	TRBJ2-2	.
TGTGCCAGCCAGCCCCAACAGGGAACCTACGAGCAGTACTTC	CASQPQQGTYEQYF	.	TRBV6-5	TRBJ2-7	.
TGCGCCAGCAGCACCCTCGGTTTGGACAGCTACGAGCAGTACTTC	CASSTLGLDSYEQYF	.	TRBV5-1	TRBJ2-7	.
TGTGCCAGCAGATACCGACAGGTGGATGAAAAACTGTTTTTT	CASRYRQVDEKLFF	.	TRBV6-6	TRBJ1-4	.
TGTGCCAGCAGTTTAACCGGGACAGGGGGCTCGGGCTATGGCTACACCTTC	CASSLTGTGGSGYGYTF	TRBD1	TRBV28	TRBJ1-2	.
TGTGCCAGCAGCTTATCAGGGATGAACACTGAAGCTTTCTTT	CASSLSGMNTEAFF	.	TRBV7-3	TRBJ1-1	.
TGCGCCAGCGGGACAGGGACTCCCTCTGGAAACACCATATATTTT	CASGTGTPSGNTIYF	TRBD1	TRBV5-1	TRBJ1-3	.
TGTGCCAGCAGCTCAAATCGGGGGTCCACAGATACGCAGTATTTT	CASSSNRGSTDTQYF	.	TRBV7-6	TRBJ2-3	once